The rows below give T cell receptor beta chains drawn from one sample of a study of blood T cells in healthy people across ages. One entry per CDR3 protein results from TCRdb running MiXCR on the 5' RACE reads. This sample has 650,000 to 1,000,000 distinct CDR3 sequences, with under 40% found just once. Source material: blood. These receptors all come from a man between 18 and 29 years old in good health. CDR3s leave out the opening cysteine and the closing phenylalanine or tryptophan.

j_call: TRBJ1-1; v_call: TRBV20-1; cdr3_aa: SAIPGRRTNTEAF
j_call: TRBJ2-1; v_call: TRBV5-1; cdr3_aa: ASSLPRTSGGRDNEQF
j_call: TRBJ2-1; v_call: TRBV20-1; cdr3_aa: SAREGAGLHSYNEQF
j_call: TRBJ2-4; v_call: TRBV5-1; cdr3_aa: ASGDGTGENIQY
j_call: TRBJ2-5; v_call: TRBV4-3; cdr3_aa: ASSQGTGRETQY
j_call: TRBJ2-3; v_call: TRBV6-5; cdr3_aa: ASTQAGDSTDTQY
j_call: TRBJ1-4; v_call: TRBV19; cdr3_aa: ASSNRDSPNEKLF
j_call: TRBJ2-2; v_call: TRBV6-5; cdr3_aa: ASSSRPGELF
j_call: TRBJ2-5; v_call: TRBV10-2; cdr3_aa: ASSESRDRGSTKATQY
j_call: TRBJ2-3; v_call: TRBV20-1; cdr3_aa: SAPGGLAGTTDTQY
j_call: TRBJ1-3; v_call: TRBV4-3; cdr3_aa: ASSGGISGNTIY
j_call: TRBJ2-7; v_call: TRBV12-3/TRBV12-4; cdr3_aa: ASSFAGGGPYEQY
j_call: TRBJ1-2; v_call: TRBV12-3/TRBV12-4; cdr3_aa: ASSFRDTSGYT
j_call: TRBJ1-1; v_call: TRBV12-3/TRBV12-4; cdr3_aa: ASSSQTRGDTEAF
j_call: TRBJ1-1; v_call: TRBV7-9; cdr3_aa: ASSLAEVMNTEAF
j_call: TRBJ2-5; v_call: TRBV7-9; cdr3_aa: ASSLDTLGTGLRETQY
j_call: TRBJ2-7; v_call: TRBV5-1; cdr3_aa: AKWEGPGYEQY
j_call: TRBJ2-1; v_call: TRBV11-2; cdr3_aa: ASSRSLAANNEQF
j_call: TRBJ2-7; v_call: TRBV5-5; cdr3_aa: ASSLGLAGNSYEQY
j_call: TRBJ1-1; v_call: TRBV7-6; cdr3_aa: ASSLGRRVILEAF
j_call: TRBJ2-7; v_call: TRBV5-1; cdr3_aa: ASSGDRASSYEQY
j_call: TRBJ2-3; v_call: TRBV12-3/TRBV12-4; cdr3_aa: ASSCSRTDTQY
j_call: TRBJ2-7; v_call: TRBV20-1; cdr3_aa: SARPTVNSYEQY
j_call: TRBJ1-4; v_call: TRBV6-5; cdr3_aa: ALNATNEKLF
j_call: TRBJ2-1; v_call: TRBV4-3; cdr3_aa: ASSQDLQGDEQF
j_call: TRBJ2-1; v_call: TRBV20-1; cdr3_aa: SARDSSEGLARNEQF
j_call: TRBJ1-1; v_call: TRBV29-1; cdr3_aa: SVEDRAAEAF